The rows below give T cell receptor beta chains drawn from one sample of a study of T cells in Graves' hyperthyroidism and ophthalmopathy. TCRdb reprocessed the multiplex PCR reads with MiXCR, giving one entry per CDR3 protein. The sample includes around 530,000 distinct CDR3 sequences, approximately 17% of them seen just once. The sequenced material came from blood. The receptors shown here come from a woman between 18 and 29 years old with Graves' ophthalmopathy. Both conserved end residues are part of each CDR3. D genes are given only for firm matches. Only part of the rows carry a size: once, few, many, or a class if the clone is expanded.

D,V,size,J,DNA,CDR3
TRBD1,TRBV27,few,TRBJ1-4,TGTGCCAGCAGGATGACAGGGGTGGGTGAAAAACTGTTTTTT,CASRMTGVGEKLFF
-,TRBV28,few,TRBJ2-3,TGTGCCAGCAATGTACCCCAGGGATCTTGGGGCACAGATACGCAGTATTTT,CASNVPQGSWGTDTQYF
-,TRBV19,-,TRBJ1-4,TGTGCCAGTACGGTAAATCCTAATGAAAAACTGTTTTTT,CASTVNPNEKLFF
TRBD1,TRBV11-2,many,TRBJ2-7,TGTGCCAGCAGCGACTGGACAGGGGACGCCCCCACCTACGAGCAGTACTTC,CASSDWTGDAPTYEQYF
-,TRBV4-1,many,TRBJ1-1,TGCGCCAGCGCCCAGGGGTTCGTAGGGAACACTGAAGCTTTCTTT,CASAQGFVGNTEAFF
TRBD1,TRBV10-3,-,TRBJ1-1,TGTGCCATCAGAGAGGACAGGGCGGGGGTGGCTTTCTTT,CAIREDRAGVAFF
TRBD2,TRBV9,-,TRBJ2-7,TGTGCCAGCAGCGTAGATCCTAGCGGGAGTGAATACGAGCAGTACTTC,CASSVDPSGSEYEQYF
-,TRBV29-1,many,TRBJ2-7,TGCAGCGTGGGAGATGACTTAACCTCCTACGAGCAGTACTTC,CSVGDDLTSYEQYF
TRBD2,TRBV11-2,many,TRBJ2-7,TGTGCCAGCAGCTTACCCCGGACTAGCGGGAACTACGAGCAGTACTTC,CASSLPRTSGNYEQYF
-,TRBV7-2,-,TRBJ2-7,TGTGCCAGCAGCCCAACGGGCAGCCCCTACGAGCAGTACTTC,CASSPTGSPYEQYF
-,TRBV20-1,-,TRBJ1-2,TGCAGTGCTAGTTTCCACACCTCTAACTATGGCTACACCTTC,CSASFHTSNYGYTF
-,TRBV4-3,few,TRBJ2-5,TGCGCCAGCAGCCGTATCTCGACCCTGGTGGAGACCCAGTACTTC,CASSRISTLVETQYF
-,TRBV5-1,many,TRBJ2-6,TGCGCCAGCAGCGTAGGTGCAGGGTCTGGGGCCAACGTCCTGACTTTC,CASSVGAGSGANVLTF
-,TRBV12-3/TRBV12-4,many,TRBJ1-1,TGTGCCAGCACTTCAACAGAGAACACTGAAGCTTTCTTT,CASTSTENTEAFF
-,TRBV6-2/TRBV6-3,-,TRBJ1-3,TGTGCCAGCAGTTACTCGGGAGGCTCTGGAAACACCATATATTTT,CASSYSGGSGNTIYF
-,TRBV6-1,many,TRBJ1-2,TGTGCCAGCAGTGAAGCCTTTACAGTTCGGGGCTACACCTTC,CASSEAFTVRGYTF
-,TRBV2,many,TRBJ1-6,TGTGCCAGCACTGGCAGGGTTGGGGGTTCACCCCTCCACTTT,CASTGRVGGSPLHF
-,TRBV24-1,once,TRBJ2-7,TGTGCCACCAGTGATTTGGGGGGGGCCGGGTACAATGAGCAGTACTTC,CATSDLGGAGYNEQYF
-,TRBV7-3,many,TRBJ2-5,TGTGCCAGCAGCTTAAGTCCCACCGAGACCCAGTACTTC,CASSLSPTETQYF
-,TRBV15,-,TRBJ1-2,TGTGCCACCAGCAGAGACAGGGAATATGGCTACACCTTC,CATSRDREYGYTF
-,TRBV12-3/TRBV12-4,few,TRBJ2-3,TGTGCCACCCAGGGGACCCACACAGATACGCAGTATTTT,CATQGTHTDTQYF
TRBD2,TRBV20-1,-,TRBJ2-3,TGCAGTGCTCCAACTAGCGGAGCGCAGTATTTT,CSAPTSGAQYF
-,TRBV5-1,few,TRBJ2-2,TGCGCCAGCAGCTTGGCCAATGATCAGAGCAGGGTTGCCGGGGAGCTGTTTTTT,CASSLANDQSRVAGELFF